A single sample is the source of the 5 T cell receptor beta chains below, sequenced in a study of shared clonotypes between healthy human individuals. Sequencing used immunoSEQ multiplex PCR; TCRdb keeps in-frame clones, though not all of them. The table includes 530,000 or so clones, over 60% detected once. The sequenced sample was PBMCs. These receptors all stem from a woman aged 40-49 years in good health. Some clones in this sample may be carry-over from other donors' samples.

Only one count was recorded for this clone. The CDR3 DNA reads TGTGCCAGCAGCAAAGGCGAAGAGAACACCGGGGAGCTGTTTTTT. This encodes CASSKGEENTGELFF. The V and J genes are TRBV21-1 and TRBJ2-2; the table's D call, TRBD2, has no DNA check behind it. TRBV21-1 is marked as a pseudogene. The CDR3 is 15 amino acids.

The CDR3 sequence: CASRDGGGQKRNTIYF. CDR3 DNA: TGTGCCAGCAGGGACGGGGGTGGACAGAAGAGAAACACCATATATTTT. The chain employs TRBV11-2 and TRBJ1-3, with TRBD1 as a possible D gene (6 bases). This CDR3 has 16 amino acids. Germline V CDR1 and CDR2: SGHAT, FQNNGV. The germline V and J ends were trimmed by 6 bases and 5 bases, with 20 bases remaining between them.

This chain uses TRBV19 with TRBJ1-1; 8 positions match TRBD1. CDR1 is LNHDA and CDR2 is SQIVND in the germline V gene (reference sequence). The length of the CDR3 is 13 residues. V lost 7 bases to trimming and J lost 3 bases; unmatched junction nucleotides: 4. The CDR3 spells CASTDRGDTEAFF. CDR3 nucleotide sequence: TGTGCCAGTACCGACAGGGGTGACACTGAAGCTTTCTTT.

The chain links TRBV4-2 to TRBJ2-1; 9 bases agree with TRBD2. The J segment lost 1 base and the V segment lost 1 base, leaving 14 bases of the junction unmatched. Germline V CDR1 and CDR2: LGHNA, YNFKEQ. CDR3 size: 20 residues. The CDR3 nucleotides are TGTGCCAGCAGCCAAGCAACGGGACTAGCTGCTACTTCATCCTACAATGAGCAGTTCTTC. It codes for CASSQATGLAATSSYNEQFF.

The gene calls are TRBV19 and TRBJ2-3, with TRBD1 identical over 8 bases. The CDR3 is 17 residues long. The V segment lost 6 bases and the J segment 1 base; nucleotides outside the gene matches: 12. Germline assignment: CDR1 LNHDA and CDR2 SQIVND (reference sequence). The CDR3 coding sequence is TGTGCCAGTAGACAAGAGTGGGGACAGGTTGGCACAGATACGCAGTATTTT. This encodes CASRQEWGQVGTDTQYF. Looking up the rest from reference TRBV19 and TRBJ2-3 gives the full variable domain: DGGITQSPKYLFRKEGQNVTLSCEQNLNHDAMYWYRQDPGQGLRLIYYSQIVNDFQKGDIAEGYSVSREKKESFPLTVTSAQKNPTAFYLCASRQEWGQVGTDTQYFGPGTRLTVL.